The 18 T cell receptor beta chains given below trace back to one sample, sequenced in a study of shared clonotypes between healthy human individuals. Libraries were prepared by immunoSEQ multiplex PCR; TCRdb keeps only in-frame clonotypes and omits some of them. Of over a million clones listed, around 78% are singletons. Source material: memory CD4+ T cells from PBMCs. Subset described: CD45RA-negative fraction. All receptors come from a man aged 18 to 29 in good health. Some clones in this sample may be carry-over from other donors' samples.

The CDR3 protein is CASSRGQVDSYEQYF. CDR3 in DNA: TGCGCCAGCAGCCGGGGGCAGGTTGACTCCTACGAGCAGTACTTC. The chain links TRBV5-1 to TRBJ2-7; perhaps D is TRBD1 or TRBD2 (6 bases each). Trimming took off 4 bases at V and 0 bases at J, with 14 bases between the two ends. There are 15 residues in the CDR3. CDR1 is SGHRS, CDR2 YFSETQ, per germline.

The chain couples TRBV5-1 to TRBJ2-1, with 12 bases lining up with TRBD2. J lost 3 bases, V lost 0 bases, and 4 bases had no gene match. Germline CDR1 is SGHRS and CDR2 is YFSETQ. This CDR3 spans 17 amino acids. Here the CDR3 DNA reads TGCGCCAGCAGCTTGGGGCTAGCGGGAGGGTTCTACAATGAGCAGTTCTTC. Protein: CASSLGLAGGFYNEQFF.

This clone was seen ten or more times. The chain combines TRBV7-9 with TRBJ2-3; TRBD2 matches 7 bases. This CDR3 spans 15 amino acids. Unmatched junction bases numbered 1, after V lost 1 base and J lost 0 bases. Per germline, CDR1 SEHNR and CDR2 FQNEAQ (reference sequence). The CDR3 sequence: CASSLVGRSTDTQYF. The CDR3 DNA reads as TGTGCCAGCAGCTTAGTCGGGAGGAGCACAGATACGCAGTATTTT.

This chain connects TRBV7-9 to TRBJ1-2; 9 nucleotides match TRBD1. In germline, CDR1 is SEHNR, CDR2 FQNEAQ (reference sequence). The CDR3 sequence is 15 residues long. V dropped 5 bases and J dropped 4; count of bases not matched to a gene: 8. CDR3 bases: TGTGCCAGCAGCCAACCCGGGACAGGGCTCTATGGCTACACCTTC. This encodes CASSQPGTGLYGYTF.

The chain carries TRBV7-9 and TRBJ1-1; D uncertain. The CDR3 is 13 residues long. The V gene lost 1 base and the J gene lost 11 bases, with 14 bases spanning the gap. The germline CDR1 and CDR2 sequences are SEHNR and FQNEAQ (reference sequence). The CDR3 protein is CASSLDAASGAFF. The DNA for the CDR3 is TGTGCCAGCAGCTTAGATGCCGCGTCGGGTGCTTTCTTT.

This rearrangement joins TRBV5-1 to TRBJ2-7, with TRBD1 matching 8 bases. Looked up from germline, CDR1 is SGHRS and CDR2 is YFSETQ. The V gene end was trimmed by 3 bases and the J gene end by 6 bases; junction bases not matched to a gene: 8. The CDR3 is 14 residues long. The CDR3 loop reads CASSSGTGIPEQYF. CDR3 DNA sequence: TGCGCCAGCAGCTCCGGGACAGGAATCCCCGAGCAGTACTTC.

V gene TRBV19 combines with J gene TRBJ2-4; TRBD2 aligns across 14 bases. The CDR3 covers 21 residues. Losses at the gene ends were 5 bases for V and 2 bases for J; bases not matched to a gene: 17. Per the germline V gene, CDR1 is LNHDA and CDR2 is SQIVND (reference sequence). CDR3: CASSSFRLAGGPDRTKNIQYF. The CDR3 DNA follows: TGTGCCAGTAGTTCATTTAGACTAGCGGGAGGGCCGGATCGAACCAAAAACATTCAGTACTTC.

This chain links TRBV5-1 with TRBJ2-3, with TRBD2 matching 12 bases. This CDR3 comprises 16 residues. CDR1 SGHRS and CDR2 YFSETQ come from the germline V gene. J lost 2 bases, V lost 3 bases, and 4 bases had no gene match. CDR3 nucleotides: TGCGCCAGCAGCTACCTAGCGGGAGGGCCCACAGATACGCAGTATTTT. The encoded protein is CASSYLAGGPTDTQYF.

The chain links TRBV6-1 to TRBJ1-1; 7 positions match TRBD1. CDR1 is MNHNS, CDR2 SASEGT, per germline. The V gene end was trimmed by 3 bases and the J gene end by 5 bases; junction bases not matched to a gene: 3. This CDR3 is built from 13 residues. This chain's CDR3 is CASSDPGGTEAFF. The CDR3 coding sequence is TGTGCCAGCAGTGACCCAGGGGGGACTGAAGCTTTCTTT.

This clone was detected once. Other nucleotide sequences in the sample specify the same CDR3. The chain has TRBV28 and TRBJ2-7; 8 bases match TRBD1. V shed 6 bases, J shed 4 bases, and the junction held 5 bases outside the gene matches. The CDR3 has 13 residues. CDR1 MDHEN and CDR2 SYDVKM come from the germline V gene. CDR3 sequence: CASRFDRGYEQYF. The CDR3 DNA reads as TGTGCCAGCAGATTCGACAGGGGTTACGAGCAGTACTTC.

This clone was seen only once. The V and J genes are TRBV14 and TRBJ2-1, with 15 positions matching TRBD2. Germline V CDR1 and CDR2: SGHDN, FVKESK. With V trimmed by 3 bases and J by 14 bases, 11 bases remained unmatched. This CDR3 has 16 residues. The CDR3 is CASSHQQGLAGGWKFF. In nucleotides, the CDR3 is TGTGCCAGCAGCCACCAACAGGGACTAGCGGGAGGCTGGAAGTTCTTC.

The V and J genes are TRBV2 and TRBJ2-7, with 8 bases aligning to TRBD1. The CDR3 consists of 15 residues. Germline CDR1 is SNHLY and CDR2 is FYNNEI. V was pared by 2 bases and J by 2 bases, with 5 bases of the junction left unmatched. CDR3 nucleotides: TGTGCCAGCAGTGAACAGGGGGCCTCCGCCTACGAGCAGTACTTC. Its protein is CASSEQGASAYEQYF.

This clone was seen a single time. The gene calls are TRBV6-5 and TRBJ2-7, with TRBD1 matching 9 bases. CDR3 length equals 14 residues. V lost 3 bases and J lost 2; bases outside the gene matches: 2. The germline CDR1 and CDR2 sequences are MNHEY and SVGAGI. The CDR3 reads CASSYDRGTYEQYF. The DNA for the CDR3 is TGTGCCAGCAGTTATGACAGGGGGACCTACGAGCAGTACTTC.

Comment on this clone: A read error is possible here, since a much larger clone lies one base away. Since the CDR3 does not end with the conserved phenylalanine or tryptophan, this likely comes from a read error. The J gene is TRBJ1-2, the V gene TRBV9; no clear D. Trimming took off 2 bases at V and 4 bases at J, with 12 bases between the two ends. The CDR3 covers 14 residues. Germline V lookup: CDR1 SGDLS, CDR2 YYNGEE. The CDR3 spells CASSVSHIPYGYTS. The CDR3 DNA reads TGTGCCAGCAGCGTTAGCCACATTCCCTATGGCTACACCTCC.

The CDR3 DNA reads TGCGCCAGCAGCTGGGCCCCCTACGCGGGGCAACAGTACGAGCAGTACTTC. Protein sequence: CASSWAPYAGQQYEQYF. This chain uses TRBV5-1 with TRBJ2-7; weak D call: TRBD2 (6 bases). V gave up 3 bases and J gave up 4 bases, with 23 bases separating them. Germline lookup yields CDR1 SGHRS and CDR2 YFSETQ. This CDR3 spans 17 amino acids.

This clone was seen a single time. This sequence joins TRBV5-1 and TRBJ1-2; the D gene is possibly TRBD1 (5 bases). Looked up from germline, CDR1 is SGHRS and CDR2 is YFSETQ. Trimming left V 4 bases short and J 2 bases short, with 9 bases between. This CDR3 has 13 amino acids. In DNA, the CDR3 is TGCGCCAGCAGCACCTGGGACAACTATGGCTACACCTTC. Its translation is CASSTWDNYGYTF.

V and J are TRBV11-3 and TRBJ2-1; 8 bases are shared with TRBD2. The CDR3 is 13 amino acids. Germline V gives CDR1 SGHNT, CDR2 YENEEA. V trimming: 5 bases; J trimming: 12 bases; junction bases outside the gene matches: 9. This CDR3 is CASSEASGLGQFF. The CDR3 bases are TGTGCCAGCAGCGAGGCATCGGGACTAGGGCAGTTCTTC.

The chain has TRBV28 and TRBJ2-1; 10 bases are a match to TRBD2. This CDR3 has 14 residues. The ends lost 8 bases at V and 7 bases at J; junction bases unmatched: 8. Germline loops: CDR1 MDHEN, CDR2 SYDVKM. The CDR3 DNA reads as TGTGCCAGCCAAATAGCGGGAGGTAGGAATGAGCAGTTCTTC. Translation: CASQIAGGRNEQFF.